The clone carrying this T cell receptor beta chain was detected a few times. Other DNA sequences within the sample encode an identical CDR3. Germline V CDR1 and CDR2: DFQATT, SNEGSKA (reference sequence). The CDR3 totals 10 residues. Trimming left V 3 bases short and J 2 bases short, with 1 base between. Assay: immunoSEQ multiplex PCR; the TCRdb copy retains only in-frame clones and omits some. The sample consists of about 1.1 million clones, roughly 80% of them appearing once. The data belong to a study of shared clonotypes between healthy human individuals. The TCR originated in a man younger than 30 in good health. Some clones in this sample may be carry-over from other donors' samples. The V and J genes are TRBV20-1 and TRBJ2-5; D ambiguous. The sample taken for sequencing was memory CD4+ T cells from PBMCs. Noted subset: CD45RA-negative fraction. The CDR3 sequence: CSARQETQYF. DNA for the CDR3: TGCAGTGCTAGGCAAGAGACCCAGTACTTC.